The 27 T cell receptor beta chains presented below share a single source sample, sequenced in a study of cytomegalovirus exposure and HLA in healthy donors (dated by TCRdb to 2015 to 2018). Preparation of the library involved the immunoSEQ multiplex PCR assay. As stored in TCRdb, this immuneACCESS dataset retains in-frame rearrangements with V and J assigned. A fraction of the clones does not appear; measured against another copy, unresolved V genes explain less than half of the discrepancy, and the remainder lacks a known reason. The sample data list hundreds of thousands of clones, and more than 85% of these were observed just once. The ten biggest clones cover around 12% of the sample. Sequenced: PBMCs. Source of these receptors: a man aged 18 to 30 in good health and CMV-seropositive.

The CDR3 sequence: CAWSGHSNQPQHF. Written as DNA, the CDR3 is TGTGCCTGGAGTGGGCACAGCAATCAGCCCCAGCATTTT. This sequence joins TRBV30 and TRBJ1-5; D is undetermined. Germline V CDR1 and CDR2: GTSNPN, SVGIG (reference sequence). Trimming removed 1 base from V and 1 base from J, with 5 bases in between. This CDR3 is 13 amino acids long.

This clone was observed a single time. The V gene is TRBV12-5, the J gene TRBJ2-1; D is uncertain. The CDR3 has 13 residues. V lost 5 bases to trimming and J lost 6 bases, with 11 bases between them. Germline assignment: CDR1 LGHNT and CDR2 FRNRAP. Here the CDR3 reads CASGKLQINEQFF. The CDR3 DNA follows: TGTGCTAGTGGTAAACTACAGATCAATGAGCAGTTCTTC.

The V and J genes are TRBV4-3 and TRBJ2-2; TRBD2 agrees at 10 bases. In germline, CDR1 is LGHNA, CDR2 YSLEER. The V gene end was trimmed by 2 bases and the J gene end by 0 bases; junction bases not matched to a gene: 6. The CDR3 extends over 18 amino acids. The CDR3 spells CASSQSVSGRANTGELFF. The CDR3 nucleotides read TGCGCCAGCAGCCAAAGCGTAAGCGGGAGGGCGAACACCGGGGAGCTGTTTTTT.

This chain uses TRBV6-1 with TRBJ1-2, with D hard to call. The CDR3 extends over 13 amino acids. Germline values: CDR1 MNHNS, CDR2 SASEGT. Trimming removed 2 bases from V and 3 bases from J, with 7 bases in between. CDR3: CASSENGHYGYTF. The CDR3 coding sequence is TGTGCCAGCAGTGAAAACGGCCACTATGGCTACACCTTC.

A word on this clone: This sample also contains other DNA sequences that code for the same CDR3. The genes are TRBV5-1 and TRBJ2-1; D is tentatively TRBD1 or TRBD2 (5 bases each). The CDR3 spans 15 residues. V was clipped by 2 bases and J by 0 bases, with 9 bases between them. The germline V gene encodes CDR1 SGHRS and CDR2 YFSETQ. The CDR3 DNA is TGCGCCAGCAGCTTCTCAGGGAGCTCCTACAATGAGCAGTTCTTC. Translating it yields CASSFSGSSYNEQFF.

This chain joins TRBV15 and TRBJ2-1, with D possibly being TRBD1 (5 bases). The CDR3 consists of 17 residues. V lost 3 bases to trimming and J lost 1 base, with 16 bases between them. Germline CDR1 LNHNV, CDR2 YYDKDF (reference sequence). CDR3 sequence (DNA): TGTGCCACCAGCAGCCCACTCAGGGAAGGGTCCTACAATGAGCAGTTCTTC. Translation gives CATSSPLREGSYNEQFF.

The genes are TRBV5-1 and TRBJ2-3, with D uncertain. The CDR3 extends over 14 amino acids. Between the trimmed V and J ends, which lost 10 bases and 0 bases, there was a span of 15 bases. Germline loops: CDR1 SGHRS, CDR2 YFSETQ. The CDR3 nucleotides read TGCGCCGGATCGGACGGTGCTAGCACAGATACGCAGTATTTT. Residues: CAGSDGASTDTQYF.

This clone was recorded once. V usage is TRBV29-1 and J usage is TRBJ1-1, with 9 positions matching TRBD1. The CDR3 runs 12 residues. V was clipped by 6 bases and J by 11 bases; unmatched bases: 10. CDR1 SQVTM and CDR2 ANQGSEA come from the germline V gene. The CDR3 DNA reads TGCAGCGTCCGTACAGGGGGCCGTGAGGCTTTCTTT. This gives the protein CSVRTGGREAFF.

The chain has TRBV27 and TRBJ2-7, with D maybe TRBD1 (6 bases). This CDR3 comprises 14 residues. Germline-derived CDR1 and CDR2 are MNHEY and SMNVEV (reference sequence). Trimming removed 5 bases from V and 3 bases from J, with 14 bases in between. CDR3: CASSARGQSYEQYF. Written as DNA, the CDR3 is TGTGCCAGCAGTGCCAGGGGTCAGAGCTACGAGCAGTACTTC.

This chain connects TRBV12-5 to TRBJ2-1; the D is unclear. The CDR3 covers 12 residues. Germline-derived CDR1 and CDR2 are LGHNT and FRNRAP. Trimming stripped 1 base from V and 9 bases from J, with 7 bases between. The CDR3 loop is CASGLGYFEQFF. DNA for the CDR3: TGTGCTAGTGGTTTGGGTTACTTTGAGCAGTTCTTC.

A single count supports this clone. The chain recombines TRBV14 with TRBJ1-4; the D is unclear. This CDR3 is 14 amino acids long. Looked up from germline, CDR1 is SGHDN and CDR2 is FVKESK. Trimming stripped 2 bases from V and 2 bases from J, with 6 bases between. The CDR3 nucleotides are TGTGCCAGCAGCCAATACAGTACTAATGAAAAACTGTTTTTT. Its protein product is CASSQYSTNEKLFF.

The CDR3 here is CASSEVAANEKLFF. CDR3 nucleotide sequence: TGTGCCAGCAGTGAAGTCGCGGCTAATGAAAAACTGTTTTTT. J is TRBJ1-4 and V is TRBV6-1; no firm D call. V was clipped by 1 base and J by 3 bases, with 6 bases between them. The CDR3 runs 14 residues. The germline gives CDR1 MNHNS, CDR2 SASEGT.

This clone was counted a few times. V is TRBV6-1 and J is TRBJ1-1; no clear D. V dropped 2 bases and J dropped 1 base, with 8 bases sitting between them. Germline V gene lookup returns CDR1 MNHNS and CDR2 SASEGT. This CDR3 is built from 14 residues. In DNA form, the CDR3 reads TGTGCCAGCAGTGAATTGACGGCGAACACTGAAGCTTTCTTT. This sequence encodes CASSELTANTEAFF.

The chain uses TRBV7-2 and TRBJ1-1; unclear D gene. This CDR3 is 13 amino acids long. V lost 3 bases and J lost 5, with 10 bases in between. CDR1 is SGHTA and CDR2 is FQGNSA in the germline V gene. CDR3 residues: CASSFRMGTEAFF. CDR3 DNA: TGTGCCAGCAGCTTTAGGATGGGGACTGAAGCTTTCTTT. Supplemented by reference TRBV7-2 and TRBJ1-1, the full variable domain reads GAGVSQSPSNKVTEKGKDVELRCDPISGHTALYWYRQSLGQGLEFLIYFQGNSAPDKSGLPSDRFSAERTGGSVSTLTIQRTQQEDSAVYLCASSFRMGTEAFFGQGTRLTVV.

The chain recombines TRBV28 with TRBJ2-1; D is possibly TRBD2 (5 bases). Trimming took off 3 bases at V and 1 base at J, with 7 bases between the two ends. CDR1 MDHEN and CDR2 SYDVKM come from the germline V gene. This CDR3 is 14 amino acids long. CDR3 amino acids: CASSFRGSYNEQFF. CDR3 in DNA: TGTGCCAGCAGTTTTCGGGGTTCCTACAATGAGCAGTTCTTC. The whole variable domain, remainder taken from reference TRBV28 and TRBJ2-1, is DVKVTQSSRYLVKRTGEKVFLECVQDMDHENMFWYRQDPGLGLRLIYFSYDVKMKEKGDIPEGYSVSREKKERFSLILESASTNQTSMYLCASSFRGSYNEQFFGPGTRLTVL.

This chain connects TRBV5-6 to TRBJ2-7, with D possibly TRBD1 on 7 matching bases. The CDR3 is 15 amino acids. Per the germline V gene, CDR1 is SGHDT and CDR2 is YYEEEE. Deletions cut 0 bases from V and 5 bases from J, with 15 bases between. The CDR3 bases are TGTGCCAGCAGCTTGGCGCCAGGGGGGTGGAACGAGCAGTACTTC. It is translated as CASSLAPGGWNEQYF.

The chain couples TRBV4-1 to TRBJ2-2; 7 nucleotides align to TRBD1. The junction had 9 bases not matched to a gene; V was cut back by 3 bases and J by 2 bases. The CDR3 length is 17 residues. Germline CDR1 and CDR2: MGHRA and YSYEKL. The CDR3 reads CASSQGERTGNTGELFF. CDR3 nucleotides: TGCGCCAGCAGCCAGGGGGAGAGGACAGGTAACACCGGGGAGCTGTTTTTT.

The V call is TRBV5-4, the J call TRBJ2-3, with TRBD1 matching over 10 bases. The CDR3 loop spans 15 amino acids. In germline, CDR1 is SGHNT, CDR2 YYREEE (reference sequence). V shed 3 bases and J 2 bases; nucleotides not matched to a gene: 3. For the CDR3, the DNA is TGTGCCAGCAGCTCACGACAGGGGGCCACAGATACGCAGTATTTT. Protein sequence: CASSSRQGATDTQYF.

V is TRBV27 and J is TRBJ2-5; D perhaps matches TRBD2 (5 bases). The CDR3 sequence is 15 residues long. Trimming cost V 4 bases and J 1 base, with 13 bases left between them. Germline V lookup: CDR1 MNHEY, CDR2 SMNVEV (reference sequence). DNA for the CDR3: TGTGCCAGCAGTTCCCTACTAGACACCCAAGAGACCCAGTACTTC. It encodes CASSSLLDTQETQYF.

The J gene is TRBJ2-3, the V gene TRBV7-6, with TRBD2 identical over 7 bases. This CDR3 has 17 residues. Germline CDR1 SGHVS, CDR2 FNYEAQ. V lost 1 base to trimming and J lost 2 bases; unmatched junction nucleotides: 9. The CDR3: CASSLGASGGITDTQYF. CDR3 bases: TGTGCCAGCAGCTTAGGGGCTAGCGGAGGTATCACAGATACGCAGTATTTT. Complete variable domain (other parts from reference TRBV7-6 and TRBJ2-3): GAGVSQSPRYKVTKRGQDVALRCDPISGHVSLYWYRQALGQGPEFLTYFNYEAQQDKSGLPNDRFSAERPEGSISTLTIQRTEQRDSAMYRCASSLGASGGITDTQYFGPGTRLTVL.

The chain has TRBV27 and TRBJ2-3; 7 bases are a match to TRBD2. V lost 8 bases, J lost 2 bases, and 7 bases stayed unmatched. The CDR3 consists of 14 residues. Germline V CDR1 and CDR2: MNHEY, SMNVEV (reference sequence). CDR3 residues: CASWEREITDTQYF. The DNA for the CDR3 is TGTGCCAGCTGGGAGCGGGAAATCACAGATACGCAGTATTTT.

The table lists this clone with a few counts. This sequence joins TRBV28 and TRBJ1-5; D possibly corresponds to TRBD1 (6 bases). The CDR3 is made up of 13 amino acids. Trimming took off 4 bases at V and 7 bases at J, with 11 bases between the two ends. The V gene's germline CDR1 is MDHEN and CDR2 SYDVKM. CDR3 in amino acids: CASSYRARQPQHF. The CDR3 DNA reads TGTGCCAGCAGTTACAGGGCGCGGCAGCCCCAGCATTTT.

The chain combines TRBV9 with TRBJ1-2, with a possible D match to TRBD1 (6 bases). Germline CDR1 is SGDLS and CDR2 is YYNGEE. The V and J ends lost 0 bases and 5 bases respectively, with 17 bases between them. This CDR3 spans 16 amino acids. The CDR3 spells CASSVVAGEYGYGYTF. CDR3 DNA sequence: TGTGCCAGCAGCGTAGTGGCAGGGGAATATGGATATGGCTACACCTTC.

The chain links TRBV2 to TRBJ2-2; D is perhaps TRBD2 (5 bases). V was pared by 6 bases and J by 5 bases, with 16 bases between. Per germline, CDR1 SNHLY and CDR2 FYNNEI. The CDR3 extends over 15 amino acids. CDR3 protein: CASRLGSMGTGELFF. Written as DNA, the CDR3 is TGTGCCAGCAGGCTGGGGAGTATGGGGACCGGGGAGCTGTTTTTT.

The chain carries TRBV2 and TRBJ2-5, with D maybe TRBD1 (5 bases). CDR1 and CDR2 from the germline V gene are SNHLY and FYNNEI. CDR3 length equals 14 residues. V lost 1 base, J lost 2 bases, and 8 bases lay in between. The CDR3 reads CASSEEDTQETQYF. The CDR3 nucleotides are TGTGCCAGCAGTGAAGAGGACACTCAAGAGACCCAGTACTTC. Combining the CDR3 with reference TRBV2 and TRBJ2-5 gives the whole variable domain EPEVTQTPSHQVTQMGQEVILRCVPISNHLYFYWYRQILGQKVEFLVSFYNNEISEKSEIFDDQFSVERPDGSNFTLKIRSTKLEDSAMYFCASSEEDTQETQYFGPGTRLLVL.

V and J are TRBV2 and TRBJ2-7; 10 bases are a match to TRBD2. Germline CDR1 is SNHLY and CDR2 is FYNNEI. The V and J ends lost 0 bases and 4 bases, in that order; junction bases with no gene match: 9. The CDR3 contains 17 residues. CDR3 in amino acids: CASSEALPGAGGYEQYF. DNA of the CDR3: TGTGCCAGCAGTGAAGCGCTTCCGGGAGCGGGAGGGTACGAGCAGTACTTC.

The J gene is TRBJ2-7, the V gene TRBV5-6; tentatively, D is TRBD1 (6 bases). Deletions cut 4 bases from V and 1 base from J, with 9 bases between. CDR1 and CDR2 from the germline V gene are SGHDT and YYEEEE. The CDR3 has 13 amino acids. CDR3 loop: CASSPTGSYEQYF. Here the CDR3 DNA reads TGTGCCAGCAGCCCAACAGGGTCCTACGAGCAGTACTTC.